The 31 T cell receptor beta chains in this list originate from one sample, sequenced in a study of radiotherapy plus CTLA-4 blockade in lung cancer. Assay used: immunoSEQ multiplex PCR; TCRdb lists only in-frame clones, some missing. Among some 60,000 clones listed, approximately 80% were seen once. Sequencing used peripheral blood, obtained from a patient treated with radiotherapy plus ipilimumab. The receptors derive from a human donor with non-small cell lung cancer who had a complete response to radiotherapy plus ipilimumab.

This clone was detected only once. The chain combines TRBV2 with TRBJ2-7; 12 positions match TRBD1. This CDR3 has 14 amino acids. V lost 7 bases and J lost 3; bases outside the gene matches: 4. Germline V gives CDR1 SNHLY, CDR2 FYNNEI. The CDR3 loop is CASKGTGGIYEQYF. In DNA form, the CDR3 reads TGTGCCAGCAAGGGGACAGGGGGCATCTACGAGCAGTACTTC.

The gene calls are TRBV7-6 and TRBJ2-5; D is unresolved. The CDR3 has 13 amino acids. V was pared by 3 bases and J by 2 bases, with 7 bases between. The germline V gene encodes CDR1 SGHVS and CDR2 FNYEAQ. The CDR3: CASSFTEQETQYF. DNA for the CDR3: TGTGCCAGCAGCTTCACAGAGCAAGAGACCCAGTACTTC.

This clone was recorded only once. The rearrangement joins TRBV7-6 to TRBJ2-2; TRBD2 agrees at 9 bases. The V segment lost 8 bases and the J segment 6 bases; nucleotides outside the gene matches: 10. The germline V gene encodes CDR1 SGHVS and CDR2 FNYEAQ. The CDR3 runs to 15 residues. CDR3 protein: CASASRSGGSGELFF. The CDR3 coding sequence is TGTGCCAGCGCCTCACGGAGCGGGGGGTCCGGGGAGCTGTTTTTT.

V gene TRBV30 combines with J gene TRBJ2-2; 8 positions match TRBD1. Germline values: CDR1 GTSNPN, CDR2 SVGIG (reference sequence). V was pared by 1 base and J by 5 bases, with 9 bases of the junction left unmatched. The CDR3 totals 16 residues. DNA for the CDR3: TGTGCCTGGAGTGCCCAGCGCAGGGGGCAGACCGGGGAGCTGTTTTTT. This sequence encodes CAWSAQRRGQTGELFF. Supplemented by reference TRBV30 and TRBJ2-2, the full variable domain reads SQTIHQWPATLVQPVGSPLSLECTVEGTSNPNLYWYRQAAGRGLQLLFYSVGIGQISSEVPQNLSASRPQDRQFILSSKKLLLSDSGFYLCAWSAQRRGQTGELFFGEGSRLTVL.

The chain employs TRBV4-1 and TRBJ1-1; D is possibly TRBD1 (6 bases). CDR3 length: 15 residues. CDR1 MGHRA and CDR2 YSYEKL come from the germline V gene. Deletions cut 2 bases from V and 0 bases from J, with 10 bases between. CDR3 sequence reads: CASSQRQVLNTEAFF. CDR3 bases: TGCGCCAGCAGCCAACGACAGGTACTGAACACTGAAGCTTTCTTT.

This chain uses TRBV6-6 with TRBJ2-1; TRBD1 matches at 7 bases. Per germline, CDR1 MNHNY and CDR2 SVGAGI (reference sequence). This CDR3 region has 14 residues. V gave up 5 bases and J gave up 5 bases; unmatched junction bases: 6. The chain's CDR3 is CASSTRDSDNEQFF. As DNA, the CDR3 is TGTGCCAGCAGTACCCGGGACAGCGACAATGAGCAGTTCTTC.

The CDR3 is CASKSGNYYNEQFF. The CDR3 DNA sequence: TGCGCCAGCAAATCGGGGAATTACTACAATGAGCAGTTCTTC. V gene TRBV5-1 combines with J gene TRBJ2-1; a weak D match, TRBD2 (5 bases). Germline-derived CDR1 and CDR2 are SGHRS and YFSETQ. This CDR3 is built from 14 residues. V lost 6 bases to trimming and J lost 3 bases, with 13 bases between them. Supplemented by reference TRBV5-1 and TRBJ2-1, the full variable domain reads KAGVTQTPRYLIKTRGQQVTLSCSPISGHRSVSWYQQTPGQGLQFLFEYFSETQRNKGNFPGRFSGRQFSNSRSEMNVSTLELGDSALYLCASKSGNYYNEQFFGPGTRLTVL.

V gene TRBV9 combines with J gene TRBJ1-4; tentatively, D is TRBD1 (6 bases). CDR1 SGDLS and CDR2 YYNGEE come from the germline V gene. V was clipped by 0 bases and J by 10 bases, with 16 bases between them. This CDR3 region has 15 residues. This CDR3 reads CASSVDGRGGAKLFF. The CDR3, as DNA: TGTGCCAGCAGCGTAGACGGCAGGGGAGGGGCAAAACTGTTTTTT. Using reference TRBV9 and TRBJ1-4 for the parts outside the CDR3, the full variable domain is DSGVTQTPKHLITATGQRVTLRCSPRSGDLSVYWYQQSLDQGLQFLIQYYNGEERAKGNILERFSAQQFPDLHSELNLSSLELGDSALYFCASSVDGRGGAKLFFGSGTQLSVL.

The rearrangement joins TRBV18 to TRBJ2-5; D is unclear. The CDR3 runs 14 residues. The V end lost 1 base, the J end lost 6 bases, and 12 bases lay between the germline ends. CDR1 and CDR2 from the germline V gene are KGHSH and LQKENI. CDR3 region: CASSPRPDSQTQYF. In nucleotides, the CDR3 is TGTGCCAGCTCACCACGACCCGACTCACAGACCCAGTACTTC.

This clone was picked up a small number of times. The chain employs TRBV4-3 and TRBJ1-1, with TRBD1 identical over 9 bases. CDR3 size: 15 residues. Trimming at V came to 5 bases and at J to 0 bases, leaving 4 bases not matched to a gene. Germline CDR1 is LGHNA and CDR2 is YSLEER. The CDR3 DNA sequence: TGCGCCAGCAGCTCCGGGACAGGGTTGAACACTGAAGCTTTCTTT. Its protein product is CASSSGTGLNTEAFF.

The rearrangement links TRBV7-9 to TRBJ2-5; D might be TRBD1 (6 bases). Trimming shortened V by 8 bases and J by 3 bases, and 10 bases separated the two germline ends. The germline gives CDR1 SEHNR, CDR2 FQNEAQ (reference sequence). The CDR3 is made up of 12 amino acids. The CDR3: CASQQGEETQYF. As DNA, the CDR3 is TGTGCCAGCCAACAGGGAGAAGAGACCCAGTACTTC.

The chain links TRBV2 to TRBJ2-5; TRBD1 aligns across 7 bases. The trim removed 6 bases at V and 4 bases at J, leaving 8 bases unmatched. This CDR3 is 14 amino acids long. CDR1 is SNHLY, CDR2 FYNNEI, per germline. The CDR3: CASRIRQGGETQYF. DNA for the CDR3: TGTGCCAGCAGGATACGACAGGGCGGAGAGACCCAGTACTTC.

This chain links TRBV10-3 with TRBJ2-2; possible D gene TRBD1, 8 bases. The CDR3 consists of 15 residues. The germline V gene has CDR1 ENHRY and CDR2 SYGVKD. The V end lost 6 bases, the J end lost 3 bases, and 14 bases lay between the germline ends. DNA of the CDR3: TGTGCCATCAGGTCACAGGGGGGGGACACCGGGGAGCTGTTTTTT. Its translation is CAIRSQGGDTGELFF.

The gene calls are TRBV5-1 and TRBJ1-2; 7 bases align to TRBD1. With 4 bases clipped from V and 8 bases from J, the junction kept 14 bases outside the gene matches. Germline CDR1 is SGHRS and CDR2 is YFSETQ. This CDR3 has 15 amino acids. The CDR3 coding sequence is TGCGCCAGCAGCGGGACCGGACAGGTTTTGGGGGGCTACACCTTC. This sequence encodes CASSGTGQVLGGYTF. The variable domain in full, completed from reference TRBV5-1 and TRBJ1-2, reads KAGVTQTPRYLIKTRGQQVTLSCSPISGHRSVSWYQQTPGQGLQFLFEYFSETQRNKGNFPGRFSGRQFSNSRSEMNVSTLELGDSALYLCASSGTGQVLGGYTFGSGTRLTVV.

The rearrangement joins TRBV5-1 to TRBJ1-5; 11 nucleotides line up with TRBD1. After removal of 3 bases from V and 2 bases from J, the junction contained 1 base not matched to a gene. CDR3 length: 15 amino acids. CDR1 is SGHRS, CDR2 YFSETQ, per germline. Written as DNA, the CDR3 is TGCGCCAGCAGCTCGGGACAGGGGGGCAATCAGCCCCAGCATTTT. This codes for CASSSGQGGNQPQHF.

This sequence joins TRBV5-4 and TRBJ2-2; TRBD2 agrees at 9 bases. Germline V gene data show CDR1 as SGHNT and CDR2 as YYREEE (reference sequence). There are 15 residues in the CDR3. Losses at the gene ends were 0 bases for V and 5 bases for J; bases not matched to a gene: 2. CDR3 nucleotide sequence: TGTGCCAGCAGCTTGGTAGCGGGAGTTACCGGGGAGCTGTTTTTT. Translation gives CASSLVAGVTGELFF.

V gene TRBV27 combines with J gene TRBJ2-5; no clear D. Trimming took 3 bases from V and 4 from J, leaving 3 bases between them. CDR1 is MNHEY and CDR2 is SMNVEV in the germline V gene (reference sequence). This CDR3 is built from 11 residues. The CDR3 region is CASSFIETQYF. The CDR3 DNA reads TGTGCCAGCAGTTTTATAGAGACCCAGTACTTC.

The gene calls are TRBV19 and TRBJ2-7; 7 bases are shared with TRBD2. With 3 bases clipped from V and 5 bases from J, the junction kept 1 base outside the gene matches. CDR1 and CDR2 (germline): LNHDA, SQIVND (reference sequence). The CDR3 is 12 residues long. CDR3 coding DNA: TGTGCCAGTAGTATTGCGGGGGACGAGCAGTACTTC. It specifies CASSIAGDEQYF.

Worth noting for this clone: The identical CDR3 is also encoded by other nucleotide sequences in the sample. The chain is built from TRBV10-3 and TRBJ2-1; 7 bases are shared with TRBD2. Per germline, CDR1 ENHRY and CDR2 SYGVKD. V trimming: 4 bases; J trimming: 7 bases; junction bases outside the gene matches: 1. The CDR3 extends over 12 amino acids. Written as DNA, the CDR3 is TGTGCCATCAGTGGGGGGGGGAATGAGCAGTTCTTC. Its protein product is CAISGGGNEQFF.

The DNA for the CDR3 is TGTGCCAGCAGGAGGGCAGGGGGTTCCTACGAGCAGTACGTC. It encodes CASRRAGGSYEQYV. The chain combines TRBV6-6 with TRBJ2-7; 7 bases map to TRBD1. The CDR3 runs to 14 residues. The V segment lost 6 bases and the J segment 1 base; nucleotides outside the gene matches: 6. The germline CDR1 and CDR2 sequences are MNHNY and SVGAGI (reference sequence).

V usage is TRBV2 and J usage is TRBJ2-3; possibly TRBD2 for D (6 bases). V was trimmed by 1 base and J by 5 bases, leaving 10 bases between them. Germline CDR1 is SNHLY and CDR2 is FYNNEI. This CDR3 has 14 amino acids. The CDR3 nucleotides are TGTGCCAGCAGTGAAGGGGTCGGGGGAGATACGCAGTATTTT. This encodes CASSEGVGGDTQYF.

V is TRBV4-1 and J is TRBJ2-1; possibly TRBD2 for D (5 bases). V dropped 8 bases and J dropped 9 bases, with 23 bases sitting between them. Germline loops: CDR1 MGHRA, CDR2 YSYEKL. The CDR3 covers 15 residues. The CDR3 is CASGSPERSVSEQFF. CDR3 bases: TGCGCCAGCGGCTCTCCTGAGCGGTCGGTGAGTGAGCAGTTCTTC.

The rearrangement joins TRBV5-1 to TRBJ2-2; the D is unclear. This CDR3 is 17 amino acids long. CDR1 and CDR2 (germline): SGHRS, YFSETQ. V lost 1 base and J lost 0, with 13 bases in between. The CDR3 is CASSLRGGLANTGELFF. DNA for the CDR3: TGCGCCAGCAGCTTGCGTGGCGGTTTAGCGAACACCGGGGAGCTGTTTTTT.

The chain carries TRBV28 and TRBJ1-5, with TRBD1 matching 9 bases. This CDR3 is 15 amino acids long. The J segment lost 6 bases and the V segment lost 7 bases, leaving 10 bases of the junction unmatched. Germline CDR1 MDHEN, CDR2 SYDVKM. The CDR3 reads CASTPGTGYFQPQHF. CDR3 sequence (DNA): TGTGCCAGCACCCCCGGGACAGGGTATTTTCAGCCCCAGCATTTT.

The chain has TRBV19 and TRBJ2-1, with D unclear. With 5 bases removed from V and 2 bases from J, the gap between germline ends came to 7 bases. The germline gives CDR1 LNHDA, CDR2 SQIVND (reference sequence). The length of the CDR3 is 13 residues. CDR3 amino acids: CASSPTTYNEQFF. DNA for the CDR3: TGTGCCAGTAGTCCTACTACCTACAATGAGCAGTTCTTC.

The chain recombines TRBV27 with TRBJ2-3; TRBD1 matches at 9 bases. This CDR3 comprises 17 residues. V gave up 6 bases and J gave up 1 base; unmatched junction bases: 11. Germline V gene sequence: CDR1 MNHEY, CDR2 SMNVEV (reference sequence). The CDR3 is CASSTYTGGSGTDTQYF. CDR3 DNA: TGTGCCAGCAGCACCTACACAGGGGGCTCAGGCACAGATACGCAGTATTTT.

The CDR3 sequence is CATSQRRNTEAFF. CDR3 coding DNA: TGTGCCACCAGCCAAAGGAGGAACACTGAAGCTTTCTTT. V usage is TRBV15 and J usage is TRBJ1-1; D gene ambiguous. The CDR3 contains 13 residues. CDR1 and CDR2 (germline): LNHNV, YYDKDF (reference sequence). V was pared by 5 bases and J by 1 base, with 8 bases between.

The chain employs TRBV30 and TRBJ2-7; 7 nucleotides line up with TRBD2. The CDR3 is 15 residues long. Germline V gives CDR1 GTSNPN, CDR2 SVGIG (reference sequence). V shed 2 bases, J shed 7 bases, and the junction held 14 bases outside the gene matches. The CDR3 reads CAWSPPGGGRWEQYV. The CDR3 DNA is TGTGCCTGGAGTCCCCCGGGAGGTGGAAGGTGGGAGCAGTACGTC.

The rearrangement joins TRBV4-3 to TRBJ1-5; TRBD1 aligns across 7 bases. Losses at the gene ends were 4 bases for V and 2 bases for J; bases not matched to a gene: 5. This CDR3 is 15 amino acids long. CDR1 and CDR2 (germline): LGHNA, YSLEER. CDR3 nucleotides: TGCGCCAGCAGCCGAGAAGACAGGGGCAATCAGCCCCAGCATTTT. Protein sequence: CASSREDRGNQPQHF.

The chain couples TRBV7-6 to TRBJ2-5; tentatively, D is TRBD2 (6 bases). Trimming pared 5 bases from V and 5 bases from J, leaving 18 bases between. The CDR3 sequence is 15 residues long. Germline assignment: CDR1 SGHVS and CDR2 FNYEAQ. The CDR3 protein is CASSHLQTSGETQYF. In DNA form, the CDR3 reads TGTGCCAGCAGCCATCTCCAGACTAGTGGGGAGACCCAGTACTTC.

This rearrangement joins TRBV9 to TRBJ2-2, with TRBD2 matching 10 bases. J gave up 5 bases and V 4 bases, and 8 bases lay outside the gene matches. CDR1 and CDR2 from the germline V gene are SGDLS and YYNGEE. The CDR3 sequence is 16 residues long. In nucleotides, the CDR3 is TGTGCCAGCAGCCCCTCAGCTAGCGGGGGAACCGGGGAGCTGTTTTTT. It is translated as CASSPSASGGTGELFF.